One sample yielded the 4 T cell receptor beta chains listed below, sequenced in a study of T-cell reconstitution after alpha-beta-depleted transplantation in children. Unique molecular identifiers were incorporated during preparation of the TCRbeta library. TCRdb passed the PCR reads through MiXCR, listing each CDR3 protein once. The data show about 460,000 distinct CDR3 sequences, with roughly 11% seen just once and around 13% held by the top ten. The sequencing here drew on PBMCs, mostly from graft donor cells, taken 180 days after TCRalphabeta/CD19-depleted stem cell transplant. Source of these receptors: a female patient between 2 and 10 years old who had a stem cell transplant for aplastic anemia, so the T cells may come from the graft donor.

This clonotype was detected only a few times. This sequence joins TRBV20-1 and TRBJ2-7; 10 bases match TRBD2. Germline CDR1 is DFQATT and CDR2 is SNEGSKA (reference sequence). This CDR3 region has 15 residues. The V gene end was trimmed by 0 bases and the J gene end by 3 bases; junction bases not matched to a gene: 5. Here the CDR3 DNA reads TGCAGTGCTAGAGATCCTAGCGGGAGTCTCTACGAGCAGTACGTC. Protein: CSARDPSGSLYEQYV.

This clonotype turned up a few times. The chain joins TRBV27 to TRBJ2-7; 7 nucleotides align to TRBD1. The CDR3 covers 12 residues. CDR1 and CDR2 from the germline V gene are MNHEY and SMNVEV (reference sequence). With 6 bases clipped from V and 6 bases from J, the junction kept 5 bases outside the gene matches. The CDR3 DNA reads as TGTGCCAGCAGCGACAGGGTAGGCGAGCAGTACGTC. It specifies CASSDRVGEQYV.

The chain recombines TRBV28 with TRBJ2-1, with D perhaps TRBD1 (6 bases). V shed 7 bases and J shed 1 base, with 14 bases lying between them. The germline V gene has CDR1 MDHEN and CDR2 SYDVKM. The CDR3 is made up of 15 amino acids. The CDR3 spells CASTGHRASYNEQFF. The CDR3 DNA follows: TGTGCCAGCACAGGGCACAGGGCGTCCTACAATGAGCAGTTCTTC.

This clonotype was observed once. V is TRBV28 and J is TRBJ1-4, with 8 nucleotides matching TRBD1. J gave up 7 bases and V 4 bases, and 17 bases lay outside the gene matches. CDR1 and CDR2 from the germline V gene are MDHEN and SYDVKM. There are 18 residues in the CDR3. The CDR3 bases are TGTGCCAGCAGTTACCTTACCCACGACAGGGGCGTTGGTGAAAAACTGTTTTTT. It is translated as CASSYLTHDRGVGEKLFF.